This T cell receptor beta chain is from a study of T cell repertoires in cytomegalovirus infection. Study-wide context: CMV infection together with matching HLA type was indicated by public TCR beta signatures.

With regard to this clonotype: Its antigen remains unidentified.

TCRdb passed the reads through MiXCR, listing each CDR3 protein once. Of 450,000 to 650,000 distinct CDR3 sequences detected, less than 30% appear once; the ten largest clones hold under 15%. Losses at the gene ends were 6 bases for V and 7 bases for J; bases not matched to a gene: 5. This CDR3 has 14 amino acids. Findings and caveats of the study: HLA-C-restricted CMV-specific TCR beta clonotypes prevailed in the ex vivo response. Totalled public TCR beta family frequency picked out people who carried CMV plus the relevant HLA.

The sequence was obtained from a human donor in good health (CMV status not recorded). Some clones in this sample may be carry-over from other donors' samples. The sample was PBMCs. This chain joins TRBV12-3 or TRBV12-4 and TRBJ1-4, with TRBD1 matching over 10 bases. CDR3 sequence: CASRAGTGVEKLFF. The CDR3 DNA follows: TGTGCCAGCAGGGCCGGGACAGGGGTTGAAAAACTGTTTTTT.